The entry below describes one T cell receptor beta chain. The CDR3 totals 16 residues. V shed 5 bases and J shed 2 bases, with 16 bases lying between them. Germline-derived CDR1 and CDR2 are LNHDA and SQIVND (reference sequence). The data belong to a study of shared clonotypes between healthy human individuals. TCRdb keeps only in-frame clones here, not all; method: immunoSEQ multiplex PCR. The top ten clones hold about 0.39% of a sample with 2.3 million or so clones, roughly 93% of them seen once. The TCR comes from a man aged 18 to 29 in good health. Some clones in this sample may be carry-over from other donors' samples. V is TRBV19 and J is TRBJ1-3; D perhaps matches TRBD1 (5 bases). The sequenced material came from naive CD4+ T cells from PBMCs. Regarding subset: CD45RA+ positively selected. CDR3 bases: TGTGCCAGTAGTTATGGGACGCCGCAAACTGGAAACACCATATATTTT. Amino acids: CASSYGTPQTGNTIYF.